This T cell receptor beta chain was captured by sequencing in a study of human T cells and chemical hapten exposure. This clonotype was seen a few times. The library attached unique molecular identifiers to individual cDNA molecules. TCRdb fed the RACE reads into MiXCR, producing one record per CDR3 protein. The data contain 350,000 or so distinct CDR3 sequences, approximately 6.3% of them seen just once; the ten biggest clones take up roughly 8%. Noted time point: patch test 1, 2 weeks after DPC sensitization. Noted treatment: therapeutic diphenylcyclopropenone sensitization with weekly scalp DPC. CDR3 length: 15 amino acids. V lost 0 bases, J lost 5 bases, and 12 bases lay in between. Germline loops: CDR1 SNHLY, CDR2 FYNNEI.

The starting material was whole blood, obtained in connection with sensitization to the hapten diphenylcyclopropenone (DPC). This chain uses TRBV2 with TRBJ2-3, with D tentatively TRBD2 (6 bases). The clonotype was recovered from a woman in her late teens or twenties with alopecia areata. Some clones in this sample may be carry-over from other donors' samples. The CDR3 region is CASSEAQLARDTQYF. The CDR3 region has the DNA TGTGCCAGCAGTGAAGCGCAACTAGCTCGAGATACGCAGTATTTT.